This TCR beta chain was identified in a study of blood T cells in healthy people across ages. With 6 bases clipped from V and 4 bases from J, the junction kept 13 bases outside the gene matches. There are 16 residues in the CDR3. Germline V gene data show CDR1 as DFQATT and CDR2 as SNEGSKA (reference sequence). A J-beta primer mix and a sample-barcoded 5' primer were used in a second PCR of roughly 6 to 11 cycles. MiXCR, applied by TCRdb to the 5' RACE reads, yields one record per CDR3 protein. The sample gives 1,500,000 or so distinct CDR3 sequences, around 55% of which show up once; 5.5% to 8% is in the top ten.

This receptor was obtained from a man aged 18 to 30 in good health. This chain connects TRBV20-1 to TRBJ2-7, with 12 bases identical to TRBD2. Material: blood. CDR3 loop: CSAEQRETSGRYEQYF. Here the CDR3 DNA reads TGCAGTGCGGAGCAACGGGAGACTAGCGGGAGATACGAGCAGTACTTC.